Below, one TCR beta chain is given with its context. Its antigen is still unknown. Sampled while nominally healthy, donors likely had unrecorded immune exposures. The record originates from a study of cytomegalovirus exposure and HLA in healthy donors. Study results and caveats: Accurate HLA-A and HLA-B prediction from TCR beta sequences was reported for most subjects.

Amplification used 60 Vbeta primers and 13 Jbeta primers. The table came from immunoSEQ multiplex PCR; TCRdb's copy has only in-frame clones and leaves some out. Seen here are 120,000 or so clones, about 78% observed once, and the top ten hold more than 3%. V lost 0 bases, J lost 4 bases, and 13 bases lay in between. This CDR3 comprises 15 residues. Germline V CDR1 and CDR2: SGHDT, YYEEEE. This chain links TRBV5-6 with TRBJ1-2; TRBD1 is a possible D gene (6 bases). The sample was PBMCs. The clonotype originates from a man between 25 and 39 years old in good health and CMV-seronegative. CDR3 protein: CASSLEGVTPYGYTF. CDR3 DNA sequence: TGTGCCAGCAGCTTGGAGGGGGTGACCCCCTATGGCTACACCTTC.